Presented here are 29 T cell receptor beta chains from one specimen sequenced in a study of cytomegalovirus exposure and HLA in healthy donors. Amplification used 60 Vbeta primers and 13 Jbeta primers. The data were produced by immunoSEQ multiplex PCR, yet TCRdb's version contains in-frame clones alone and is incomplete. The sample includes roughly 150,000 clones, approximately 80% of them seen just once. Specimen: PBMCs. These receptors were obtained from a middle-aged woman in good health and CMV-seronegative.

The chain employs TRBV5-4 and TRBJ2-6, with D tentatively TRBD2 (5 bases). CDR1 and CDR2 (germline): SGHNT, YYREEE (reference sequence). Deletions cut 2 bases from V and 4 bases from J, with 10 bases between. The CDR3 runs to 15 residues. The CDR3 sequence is CASSLLGNGANVLTF. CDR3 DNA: TGTGCCAGCAGCTTACTAGGAAACGGGGCCAACGTCCTGACTTTC.

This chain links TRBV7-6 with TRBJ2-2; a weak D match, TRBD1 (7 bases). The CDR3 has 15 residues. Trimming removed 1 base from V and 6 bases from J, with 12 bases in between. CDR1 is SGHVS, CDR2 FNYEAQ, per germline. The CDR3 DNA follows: TGTGCCAGCAGCTTAGACGACAGGGAGGCCGGGGAGCTGTTTTTT. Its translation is CASSLDDREAGELFF. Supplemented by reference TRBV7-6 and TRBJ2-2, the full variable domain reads GAGVSQSPRYKVTKRGQDVALRCDPISGHVSLYWYRQALGQGPEFLTYFNYEAQQDKSGLPNDRFSAERPEGSISTLTIQRTEQRDSAMYRCASSLDDREAGELFFGEGSRLTVL.

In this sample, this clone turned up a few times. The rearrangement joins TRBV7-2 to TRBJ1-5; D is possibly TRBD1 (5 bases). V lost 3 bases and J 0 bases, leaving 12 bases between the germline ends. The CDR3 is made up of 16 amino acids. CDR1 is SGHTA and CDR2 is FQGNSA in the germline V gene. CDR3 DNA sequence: TGTGCCAGCAGCTTGGCAGGGCCCTATAGCAATCAGCCCCAGCATTTT. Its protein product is CASSLAGPYSNQPQHF.

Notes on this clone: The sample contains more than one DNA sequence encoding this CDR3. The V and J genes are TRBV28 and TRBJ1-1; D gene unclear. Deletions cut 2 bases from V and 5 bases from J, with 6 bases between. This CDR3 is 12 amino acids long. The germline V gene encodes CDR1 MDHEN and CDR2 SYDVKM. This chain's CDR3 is CASSLRGTEAFF. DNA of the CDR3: TGTGCCAGCAGTTTACGGGGTACTGAAGCTTTCTTT.

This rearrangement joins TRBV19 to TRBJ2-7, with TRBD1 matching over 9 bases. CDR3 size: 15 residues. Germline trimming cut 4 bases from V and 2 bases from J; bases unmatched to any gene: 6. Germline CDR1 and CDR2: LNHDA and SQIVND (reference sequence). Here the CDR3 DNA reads TGTGCCAGTAGTACAGACGGGACAGGGACCTACGAGCAGTACTTC. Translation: CASSTDGTGTYEQYF.

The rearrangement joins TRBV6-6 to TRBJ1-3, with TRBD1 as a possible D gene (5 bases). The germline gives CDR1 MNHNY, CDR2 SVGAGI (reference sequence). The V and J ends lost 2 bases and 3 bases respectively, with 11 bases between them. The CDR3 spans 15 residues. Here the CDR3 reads CASSYAGVGGNTIYF. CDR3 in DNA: TGTGCCAGCAGTTACGCGGGGGTGGGTGGAAACACCATATATTTT.

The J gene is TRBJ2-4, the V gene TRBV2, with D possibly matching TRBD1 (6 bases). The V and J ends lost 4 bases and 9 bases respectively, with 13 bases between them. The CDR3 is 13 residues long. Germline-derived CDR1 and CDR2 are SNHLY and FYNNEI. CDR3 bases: TGTGCCAGCAGTGGCCAGGGGATTGGCATTCAGTACTTC. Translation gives CASSGQGIGIQYF.

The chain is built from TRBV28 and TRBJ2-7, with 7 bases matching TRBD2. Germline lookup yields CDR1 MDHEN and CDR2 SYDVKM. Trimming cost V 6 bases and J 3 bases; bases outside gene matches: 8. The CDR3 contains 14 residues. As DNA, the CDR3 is TGTGCCAGCAGCTTTCAAAGCGGGGTCTACGAGCAGTACTTC. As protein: CASSFQSGVYEQYF.

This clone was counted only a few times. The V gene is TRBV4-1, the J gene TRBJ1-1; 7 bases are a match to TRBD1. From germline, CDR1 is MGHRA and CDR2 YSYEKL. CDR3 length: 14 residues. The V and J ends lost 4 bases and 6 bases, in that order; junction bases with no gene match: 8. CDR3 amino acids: CASSPEYRGSEAFF. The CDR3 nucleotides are TGCGCCAGCAGCCCCGAATACAGGGGATCTGAAGCTTTCTTT.

CDR3 amino acids: CATKVGGSGGELFF. As DNA, the CDR3 is TGTGCCACCAAGGTGGGGGGGTCCGGAGGGGAGCTGTTTTTT. The chain carries TRBV28 and TRBJ2-2, with 7 bases lining up with TRBD2. Looked up from germline, CDR1 is MDHEN and CDR2 is SYDVKM. V shed 10 bases, J shed 8 bases, and the junction held 13 bases outside the gene matches. The CDR3 runs 14 residues.

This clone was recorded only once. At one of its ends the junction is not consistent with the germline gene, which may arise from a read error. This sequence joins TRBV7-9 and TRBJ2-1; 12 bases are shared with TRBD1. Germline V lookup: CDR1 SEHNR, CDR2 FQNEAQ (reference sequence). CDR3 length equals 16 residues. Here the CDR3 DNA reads TGTTCCAGCCGCAACTGGGACAGGGGGCCCTCTAATGAGCAGTTCTTC. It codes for CSSRNWDRGPSNEQFF.

The CDR3 region is CATKPNPGQGVNTEAFF. The CDR3 DNA sequence: TGTGCCACCAAACCCAATCCGGGACAGGGAGTGAACACTGAAGCTTTCTTT. The chain recombines TRBV19 with TRBJ1-1; 9 bases map to TRBD1. The V gene's germline CDR1 is LNHDA and CDR2 SQIVND (reference sequence). V gave up 10 bases and J gave up 0 bases; unmatched junction bases: 15. This CDR3 spans 17 amino acids.

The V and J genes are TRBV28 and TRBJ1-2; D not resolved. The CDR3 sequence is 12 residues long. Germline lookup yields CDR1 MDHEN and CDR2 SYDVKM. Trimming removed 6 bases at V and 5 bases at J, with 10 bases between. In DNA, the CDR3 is TGTGCCAGCAGCTCACAAGTATATGGCTACACCTTC. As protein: CASSSQVYGYTF.

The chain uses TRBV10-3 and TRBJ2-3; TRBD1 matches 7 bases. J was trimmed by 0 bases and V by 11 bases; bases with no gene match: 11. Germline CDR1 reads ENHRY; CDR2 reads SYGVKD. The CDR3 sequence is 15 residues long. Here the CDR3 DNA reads TGTGCCGCCCGGGTCGGGACAGCTAGCACAGATACGCAGTATTTT. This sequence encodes CAARVGTASTDTQYF.

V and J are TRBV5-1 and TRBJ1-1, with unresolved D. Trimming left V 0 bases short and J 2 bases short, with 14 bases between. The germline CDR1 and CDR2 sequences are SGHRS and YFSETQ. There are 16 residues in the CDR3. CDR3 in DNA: TGCGCCAGCAGCTTGGTGGCAGGTAATAGAAACACTGAAGCTTTCTTT. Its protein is CASSLVAGNRNTEAFF.

CDR3 DNA: TGTGCCAGCTCACCACCACAACAGCCCTACGAGCAGTACTTC. It yields the protein CASSPPQQPYEQYF. The chain has TRBV18 and TRBJ2-7; no reliable D call. This CDR3 spans 14 amino acids. CDR1 is KGHSH and CDR2 is LQKENI in the germline V gene. Trimming cost V 0 bases and J 2 bases, with 8 bases left between them.

This CDR3 is CASRRRTLPDTQYF. In DNA form, the CDR3 reads TGTGCCAGCAGAAGAAGGACTCTCCCAGATACGCAGTATTTT. The chain couples TRBV6-5 to TRBJ2-3; maybe TRBD2 (5 bases). This CDR3 comprises 14 residues. The germline V gene has CDR1 MNHEY and CDR2 SVGAGI. The V and J ends lost 6 bases and 4 bases respectively, with 14 bases between them.

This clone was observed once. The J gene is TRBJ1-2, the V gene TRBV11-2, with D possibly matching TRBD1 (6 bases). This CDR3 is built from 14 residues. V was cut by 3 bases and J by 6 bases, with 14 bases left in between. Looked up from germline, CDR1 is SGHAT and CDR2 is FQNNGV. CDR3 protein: CASSLGAPTDGYTF. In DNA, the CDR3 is TGTGCCAGCAGCTTGGGGGCCCCAACGGATGGCTACACCTTC. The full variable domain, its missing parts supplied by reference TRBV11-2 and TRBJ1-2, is EAGVAQSPRYKIIEKRQSVAFWCNPISGHATLYWYQQILGQGPKLLIQFQNNGVVDDSQLPKDRFSAERLKGVDSTLKIQPAKLEDSAVYLCASSLGAPTDGYTFGSGTRLTVV.

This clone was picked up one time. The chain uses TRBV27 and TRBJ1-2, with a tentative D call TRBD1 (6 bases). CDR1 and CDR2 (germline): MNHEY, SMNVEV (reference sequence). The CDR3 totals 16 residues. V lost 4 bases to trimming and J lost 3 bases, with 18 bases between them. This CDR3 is CASSSSQGQYHYGYTF. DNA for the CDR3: TGTGCCAGCAGTTCCTCCCAGGGACAATATCACTATGGCTACACCTTC.

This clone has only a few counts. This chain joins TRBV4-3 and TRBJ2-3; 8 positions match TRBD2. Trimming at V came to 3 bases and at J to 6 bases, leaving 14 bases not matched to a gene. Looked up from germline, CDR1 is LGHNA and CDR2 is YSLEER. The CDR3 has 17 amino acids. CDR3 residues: CASSQGTFGGAGDTQYF. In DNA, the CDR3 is TGCGCCAGCAGCCAGGGAACCTTCGGGGGGGCCGGGGATACGCAGTATTTT.

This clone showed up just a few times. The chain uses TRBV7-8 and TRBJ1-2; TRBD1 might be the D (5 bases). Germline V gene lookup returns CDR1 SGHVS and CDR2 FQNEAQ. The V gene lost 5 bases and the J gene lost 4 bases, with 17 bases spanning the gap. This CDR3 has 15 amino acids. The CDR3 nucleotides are TGTGCCAGCAGCCCATACAGGACCTCGGGCTATGGCTACACCTTC. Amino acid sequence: CASSPYRTSGYGYTF. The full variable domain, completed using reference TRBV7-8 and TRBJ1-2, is GAGVSQSPRYKVAKRGQDVALRCDPISGHVSLFWYQQALGQGPEFLTYFQNEAQLDKSGLPSDRFFAERPEGSVSTLKIQRTQQEDSAVYLCASSPYRTSGYGYTFGSGTRLTVV.

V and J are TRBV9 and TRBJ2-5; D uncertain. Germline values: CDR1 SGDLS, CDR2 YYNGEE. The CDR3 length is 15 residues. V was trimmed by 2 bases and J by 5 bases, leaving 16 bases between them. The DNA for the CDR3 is TGTGCCAGCAGCGTCGGAGCCGTTGTTTGGGAGACCCAGTACTTC. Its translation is CASSVGAVVWETQYF.

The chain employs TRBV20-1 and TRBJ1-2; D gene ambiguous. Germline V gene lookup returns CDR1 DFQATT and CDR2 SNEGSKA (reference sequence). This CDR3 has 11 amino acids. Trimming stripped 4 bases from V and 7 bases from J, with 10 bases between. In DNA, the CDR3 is TGCAGTGCTAACGATCTATTTGGCTACACCTTC. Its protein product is CSANDLFGYTF.

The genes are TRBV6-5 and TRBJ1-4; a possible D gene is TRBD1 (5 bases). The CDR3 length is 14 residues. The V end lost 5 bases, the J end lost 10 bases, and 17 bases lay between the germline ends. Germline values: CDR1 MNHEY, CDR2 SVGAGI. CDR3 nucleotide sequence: TGTGCCAGCAGTGACCTGCCGGGACTTGGAAAACTGTTTTTT. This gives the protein CASSDLPGLGKLFF.

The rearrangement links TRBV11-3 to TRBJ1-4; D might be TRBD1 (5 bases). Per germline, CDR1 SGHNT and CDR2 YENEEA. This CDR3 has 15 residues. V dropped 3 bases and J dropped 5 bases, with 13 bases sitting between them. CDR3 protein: CASSFRTQGNEKLFF. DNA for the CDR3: TGTGCCAGCAGCTTTCGGACGCAGGGCAATGAAAAACTGTTTTTT.

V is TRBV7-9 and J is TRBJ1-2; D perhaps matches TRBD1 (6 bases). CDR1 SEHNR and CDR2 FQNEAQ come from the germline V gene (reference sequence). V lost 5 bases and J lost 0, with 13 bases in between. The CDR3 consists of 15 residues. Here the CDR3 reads CASSQSTGPNYGYTF. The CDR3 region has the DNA TGTGCCAGCAGCCAATCGACAGGCCCTAACTATGGCTACACCTTC.

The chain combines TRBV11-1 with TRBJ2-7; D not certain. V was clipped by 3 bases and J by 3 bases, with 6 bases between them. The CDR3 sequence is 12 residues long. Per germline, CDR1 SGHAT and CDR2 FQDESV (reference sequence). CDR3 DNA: TGTGCCAGCAGCTTCAGATTCTACGAGCAGTACTTC. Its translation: CASSFRFYEQYF.

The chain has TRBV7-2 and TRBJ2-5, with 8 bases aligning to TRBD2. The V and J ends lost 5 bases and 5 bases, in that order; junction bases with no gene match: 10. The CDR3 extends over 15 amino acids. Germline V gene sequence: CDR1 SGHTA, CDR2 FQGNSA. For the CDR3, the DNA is TGTGCCAGCAGCCCCTCGCGGGAGGCATGGGAGACCCAGTACTTC. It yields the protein CASSPSREAWETQYF.

The CDR3 nucleotides are TGTGCCAGTAGTTGGGGACAGGGGGCTCAGCCCCAGCATTTT. Translating it yields CASSWGQGAQPQHF. The chain employs TRBV19 and TRBJ1-5; 12 positions agree with TRBD1. CDR3 length: 14 residues. CDR1 LNHDA and CDR2 SQIVND come from the germline V gene (reference sequence). The V gene end was trimmed by 5 bases and the J gene end by 6 bases; junction bases not matched to a gene: 2.